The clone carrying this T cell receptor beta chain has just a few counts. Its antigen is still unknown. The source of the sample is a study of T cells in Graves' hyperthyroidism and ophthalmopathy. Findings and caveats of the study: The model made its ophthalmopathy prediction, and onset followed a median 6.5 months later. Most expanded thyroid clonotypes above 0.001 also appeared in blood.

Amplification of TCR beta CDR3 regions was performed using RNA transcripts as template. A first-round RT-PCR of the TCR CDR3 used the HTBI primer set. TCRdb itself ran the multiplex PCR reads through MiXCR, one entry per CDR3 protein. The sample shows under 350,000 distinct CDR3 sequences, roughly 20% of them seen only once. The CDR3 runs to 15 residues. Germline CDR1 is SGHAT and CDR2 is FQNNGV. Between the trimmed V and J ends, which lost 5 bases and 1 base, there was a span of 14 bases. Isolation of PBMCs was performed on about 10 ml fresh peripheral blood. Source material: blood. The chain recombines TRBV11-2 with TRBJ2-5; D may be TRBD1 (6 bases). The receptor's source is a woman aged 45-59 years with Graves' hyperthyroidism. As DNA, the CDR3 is TGTGCCAGCAGCCGTAGGACAGACTTCCAAGAGACCCAGTACTTC. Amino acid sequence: CASSRRTDFQETQYF.